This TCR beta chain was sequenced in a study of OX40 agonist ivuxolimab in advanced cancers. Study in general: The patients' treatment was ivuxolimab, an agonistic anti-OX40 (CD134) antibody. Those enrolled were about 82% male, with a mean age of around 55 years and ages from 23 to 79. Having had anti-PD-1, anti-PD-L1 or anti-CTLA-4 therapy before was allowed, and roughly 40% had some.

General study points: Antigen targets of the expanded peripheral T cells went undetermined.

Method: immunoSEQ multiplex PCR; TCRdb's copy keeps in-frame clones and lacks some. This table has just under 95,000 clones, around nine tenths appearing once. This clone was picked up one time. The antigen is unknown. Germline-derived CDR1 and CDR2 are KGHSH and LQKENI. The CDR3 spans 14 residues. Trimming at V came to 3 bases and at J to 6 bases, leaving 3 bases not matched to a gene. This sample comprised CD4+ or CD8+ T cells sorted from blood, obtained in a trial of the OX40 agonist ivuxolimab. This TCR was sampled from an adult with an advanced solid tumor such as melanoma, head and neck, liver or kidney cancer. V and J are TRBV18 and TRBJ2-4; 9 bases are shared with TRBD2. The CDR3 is CASSPPRGGNIQYF. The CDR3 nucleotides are TGTGCCAGCTCACCGCCGCGGGGGGGAAACATTCAGTACTTC.